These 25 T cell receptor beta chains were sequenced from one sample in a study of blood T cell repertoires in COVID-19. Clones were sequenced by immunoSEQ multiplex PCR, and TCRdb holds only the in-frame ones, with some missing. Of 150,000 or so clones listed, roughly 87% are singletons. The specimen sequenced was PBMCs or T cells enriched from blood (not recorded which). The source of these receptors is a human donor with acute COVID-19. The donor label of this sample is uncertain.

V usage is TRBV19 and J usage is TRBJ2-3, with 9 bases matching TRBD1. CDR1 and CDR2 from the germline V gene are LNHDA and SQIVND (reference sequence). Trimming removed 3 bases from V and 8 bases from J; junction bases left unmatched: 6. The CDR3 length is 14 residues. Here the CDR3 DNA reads TGTGCCAGTAGTATGGACAGGGGAGGAGGTACGCAGTATTTT. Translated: CASSMDRGGGTQYF.

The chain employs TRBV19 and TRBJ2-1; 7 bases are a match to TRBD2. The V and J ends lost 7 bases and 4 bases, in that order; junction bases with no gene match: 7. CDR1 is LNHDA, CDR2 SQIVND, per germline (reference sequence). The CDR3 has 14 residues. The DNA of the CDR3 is TGTGCCAGTACCGGGCGGGGGAAATACAATGAGCAGTTCTTC. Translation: CASTGRGKYNEQFF.

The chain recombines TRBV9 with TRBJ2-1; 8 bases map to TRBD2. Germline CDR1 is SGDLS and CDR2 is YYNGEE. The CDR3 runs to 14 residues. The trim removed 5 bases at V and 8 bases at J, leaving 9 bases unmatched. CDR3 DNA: TGTGCCAGCAGTGCCCCGGGACTAGGGTATGAGCAGTTCTTC. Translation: CASSAPGLGYEQFF.

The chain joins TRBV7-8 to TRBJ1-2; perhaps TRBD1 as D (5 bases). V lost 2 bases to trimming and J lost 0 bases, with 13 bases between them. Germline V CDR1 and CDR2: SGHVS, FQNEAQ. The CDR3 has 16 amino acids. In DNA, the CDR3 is TGTGCCAGCAGCTTATATGGGCAGGGAACTAACTATGGCTACACCTTC. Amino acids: CASSLYGQGTNYGYTF.

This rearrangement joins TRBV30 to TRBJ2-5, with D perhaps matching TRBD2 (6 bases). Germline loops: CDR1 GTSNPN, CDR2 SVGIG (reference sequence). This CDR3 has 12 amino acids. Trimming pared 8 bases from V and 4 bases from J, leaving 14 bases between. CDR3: CALRETVETQYF. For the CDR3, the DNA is TGTGCCCTCCGGGAGACAGTAGAGACCCAGTACTTC.

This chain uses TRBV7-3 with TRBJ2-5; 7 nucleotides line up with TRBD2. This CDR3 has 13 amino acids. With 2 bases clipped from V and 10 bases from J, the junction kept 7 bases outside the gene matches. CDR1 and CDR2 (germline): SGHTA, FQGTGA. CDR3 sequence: CASSLSAGAGQYF. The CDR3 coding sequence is TGTGCCAGCAGCTTATCGGCGGGAGCTGGCCAGTACTTC.

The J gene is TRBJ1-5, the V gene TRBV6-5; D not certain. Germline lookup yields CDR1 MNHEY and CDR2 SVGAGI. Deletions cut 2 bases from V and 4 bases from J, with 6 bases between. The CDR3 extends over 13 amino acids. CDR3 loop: CASSYGENQPQHF. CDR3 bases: TGTGCCAGCAGTTACGGAGAAAATCAGCCCCAGCATTTT.

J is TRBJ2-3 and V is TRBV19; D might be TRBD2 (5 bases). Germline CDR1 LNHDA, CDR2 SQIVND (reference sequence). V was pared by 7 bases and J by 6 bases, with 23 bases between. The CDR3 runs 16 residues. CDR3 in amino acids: CASNPLGGRFTDTQYF. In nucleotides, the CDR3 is TGTGCCAGTAACCCCCTCGGAGGACGGTTCACGGATACGCAGTATTTT. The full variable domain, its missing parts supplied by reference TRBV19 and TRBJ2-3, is DGGITQSPKYLFRKEGQNVTLSCEQNLNHDAMYWYRQDPGQGLRLIYYSQIVNDFQKGDIAEGYSVSREKKESFPLTVTSAQKNPTAFYLCASNPLGGRFTDTQYFGPGTRLTVL.

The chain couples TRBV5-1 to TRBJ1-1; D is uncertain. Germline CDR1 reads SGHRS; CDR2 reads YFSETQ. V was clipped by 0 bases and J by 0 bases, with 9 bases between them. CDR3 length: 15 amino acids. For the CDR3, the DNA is TGCGCCAGCAGCTTGGATCGGAGTATGAACACTGAAGCTTTCTTT. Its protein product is CASSLDRSMNTEAFF.

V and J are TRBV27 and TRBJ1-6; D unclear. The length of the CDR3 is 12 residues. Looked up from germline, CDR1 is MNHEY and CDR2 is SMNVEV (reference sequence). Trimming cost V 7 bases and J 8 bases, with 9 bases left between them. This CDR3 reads CASKTGDSPLHF. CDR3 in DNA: TGTGCCAGCAAGACGGGTGATTCACCCCTCCACTTT.

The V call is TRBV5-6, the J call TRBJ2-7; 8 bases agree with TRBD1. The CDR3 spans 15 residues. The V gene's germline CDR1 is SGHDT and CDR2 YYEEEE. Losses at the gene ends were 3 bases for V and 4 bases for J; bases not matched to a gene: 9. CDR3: CASSSLGQGSYEQYF. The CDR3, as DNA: TGTGCCAGCAGCTCCCTCGGACAGGGATCTTACGAGCAGTACTTC. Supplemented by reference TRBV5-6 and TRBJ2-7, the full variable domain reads DAGVTQSPTHLIKTRGQQVTLRCSPKSGHDTVSWYQQALGQGPQFIFQYYEEEERQRGNFPDRFSGHQFPNYSSELNVNALLLGDSALYLCASSSLGQGSYEQYFGPGTRLTVT.

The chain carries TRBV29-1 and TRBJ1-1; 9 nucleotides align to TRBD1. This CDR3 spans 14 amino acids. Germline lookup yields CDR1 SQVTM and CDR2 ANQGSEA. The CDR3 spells CSPWDPDRGTEAFF. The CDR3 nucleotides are TGCAGTCCATGGGATCCCGACAGGGGGACCGAAGCTTTCTTT.

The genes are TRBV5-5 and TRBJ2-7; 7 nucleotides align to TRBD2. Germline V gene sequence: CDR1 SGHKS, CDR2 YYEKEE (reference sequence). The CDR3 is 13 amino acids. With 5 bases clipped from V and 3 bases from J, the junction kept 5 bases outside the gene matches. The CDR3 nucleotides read TGTGCCAGCAGGAACGCGGGGGTCTACGAGCAGTACTTC. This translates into CASRNAGVYEQYF.

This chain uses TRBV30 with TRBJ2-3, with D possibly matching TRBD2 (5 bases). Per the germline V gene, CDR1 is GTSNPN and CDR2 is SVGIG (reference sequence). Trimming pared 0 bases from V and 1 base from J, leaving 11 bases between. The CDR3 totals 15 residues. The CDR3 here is CAWSVPEVGTDTQYF. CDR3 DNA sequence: TGTGCCTGGAGTGTCCCGGAGGTTGGCACAGATACGCAGTATTTT.

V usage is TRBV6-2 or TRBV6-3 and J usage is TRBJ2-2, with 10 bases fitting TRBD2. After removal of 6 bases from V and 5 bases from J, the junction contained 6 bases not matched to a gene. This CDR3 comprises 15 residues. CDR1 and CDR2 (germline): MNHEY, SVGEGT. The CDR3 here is CASSLLAGLTGELFF. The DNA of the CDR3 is TGTGCCAGCAGCCTACTAGCGGGGTTGACCGGGGAGCTGTTTTTT.

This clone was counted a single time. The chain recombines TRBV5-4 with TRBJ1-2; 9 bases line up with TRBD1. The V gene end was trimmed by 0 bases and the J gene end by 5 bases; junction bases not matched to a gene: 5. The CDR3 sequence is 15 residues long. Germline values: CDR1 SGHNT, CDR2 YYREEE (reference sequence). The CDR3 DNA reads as TGTGCCAGCAGCTTGGTGGCCGACAGGGGGTATGGCTACACCTTC. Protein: CASSLVADRGYGYTF.

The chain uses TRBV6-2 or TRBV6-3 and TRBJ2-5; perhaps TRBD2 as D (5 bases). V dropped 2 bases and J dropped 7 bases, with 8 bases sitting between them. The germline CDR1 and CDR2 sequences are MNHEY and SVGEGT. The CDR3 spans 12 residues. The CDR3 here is CASSYARGTQYF. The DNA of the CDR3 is TGTGCCAGCAGTTACGCCCGGGGGACCCAGTACTTC.

The CDR3, as DNA: TGTGCCTGTACACCCTCAGGGGGGTGGACTGAAGCTTTCTTT. It codes for CACTPSGGWTEAFF. The genes are TRBV30 and TRBJ1-1; the match to TRBD1 covers 7 bases. After removal of 6 bases from V and 5 bases from J, the junction contained 12 bases not matched to a gene. CDR1 is GTSNPN and CDR2 is SVGIG in the germline V gene (reference sequence). The CDR3 runs 14 residues.

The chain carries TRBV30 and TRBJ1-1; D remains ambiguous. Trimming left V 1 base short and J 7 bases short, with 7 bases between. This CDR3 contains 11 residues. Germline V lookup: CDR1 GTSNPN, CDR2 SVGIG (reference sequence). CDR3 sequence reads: CAWSEPGEAFF. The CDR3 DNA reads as TGTGCCTGGAGTGAACCAGGTGAAGCTTTCTTT.

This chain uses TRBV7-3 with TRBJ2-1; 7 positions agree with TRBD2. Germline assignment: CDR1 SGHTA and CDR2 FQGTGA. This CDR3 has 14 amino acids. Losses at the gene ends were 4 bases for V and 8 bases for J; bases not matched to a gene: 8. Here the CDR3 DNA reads TGTGCCAGCAGCTCGCGACGACTAGCAGATGAGCAGTTCTTC. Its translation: CASSSRRLADEQFF.

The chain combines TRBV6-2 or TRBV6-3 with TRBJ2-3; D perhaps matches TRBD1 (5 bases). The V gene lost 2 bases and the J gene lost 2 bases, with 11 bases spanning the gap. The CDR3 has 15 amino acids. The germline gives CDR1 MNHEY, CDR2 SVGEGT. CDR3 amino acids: CASSYLAGHTDTQYF. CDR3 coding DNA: TGTGCCAGCAGTTACCTCGCAGGGCACACAGATACGCAGTATTTT.

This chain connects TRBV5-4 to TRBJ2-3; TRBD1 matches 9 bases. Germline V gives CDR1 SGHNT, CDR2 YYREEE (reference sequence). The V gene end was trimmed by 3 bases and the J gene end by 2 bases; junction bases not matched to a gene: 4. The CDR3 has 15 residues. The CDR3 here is CASSYRGHLTDTQYF. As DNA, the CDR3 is TGTGCCAGCAGCTACAGGGGGCACCTCACAGATACGCAGTATTTT.

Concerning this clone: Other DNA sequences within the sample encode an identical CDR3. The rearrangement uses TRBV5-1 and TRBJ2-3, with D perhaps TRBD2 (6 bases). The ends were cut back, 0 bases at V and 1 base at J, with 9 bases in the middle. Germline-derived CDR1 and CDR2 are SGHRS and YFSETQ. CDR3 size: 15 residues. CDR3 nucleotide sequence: TGCGCCAGCAGCTTGGAATTAGCGGGCACAGATACGCAGTATTTT. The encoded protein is CASSLELAGTDTQYF.

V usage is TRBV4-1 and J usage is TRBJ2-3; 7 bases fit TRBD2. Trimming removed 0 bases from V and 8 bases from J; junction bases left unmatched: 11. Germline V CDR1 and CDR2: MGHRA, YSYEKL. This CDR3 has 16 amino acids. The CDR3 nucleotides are TGCGCCAGCAGCCAAGAAGGGCGGGGAGGGGACGGTACGCAGTATTTT. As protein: CASSQEGRGGDGTQYF.

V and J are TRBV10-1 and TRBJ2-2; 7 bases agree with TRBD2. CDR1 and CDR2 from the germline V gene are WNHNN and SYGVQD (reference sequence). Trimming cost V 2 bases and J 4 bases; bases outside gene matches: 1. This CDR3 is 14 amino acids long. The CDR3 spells CASSEGGGTGELFF. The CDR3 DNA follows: TGCGCCAGCAGTGAGGGGGGGGGCACCGGGGAGCTGTTTTTT.